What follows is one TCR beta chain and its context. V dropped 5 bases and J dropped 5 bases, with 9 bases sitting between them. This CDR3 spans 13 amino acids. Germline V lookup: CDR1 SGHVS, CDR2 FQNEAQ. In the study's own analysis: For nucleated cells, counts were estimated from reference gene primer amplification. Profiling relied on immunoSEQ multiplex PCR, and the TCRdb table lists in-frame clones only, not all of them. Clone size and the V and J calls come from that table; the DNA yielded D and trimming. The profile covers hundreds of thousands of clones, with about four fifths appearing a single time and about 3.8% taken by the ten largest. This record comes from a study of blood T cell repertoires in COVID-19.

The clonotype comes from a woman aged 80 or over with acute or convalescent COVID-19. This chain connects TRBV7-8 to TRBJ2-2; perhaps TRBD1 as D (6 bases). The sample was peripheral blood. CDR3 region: CASSPGQTGELFF. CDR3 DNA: TGTGCCAGCAGCCCTGGACAGACCGGGGAGCTGTTTTTT.